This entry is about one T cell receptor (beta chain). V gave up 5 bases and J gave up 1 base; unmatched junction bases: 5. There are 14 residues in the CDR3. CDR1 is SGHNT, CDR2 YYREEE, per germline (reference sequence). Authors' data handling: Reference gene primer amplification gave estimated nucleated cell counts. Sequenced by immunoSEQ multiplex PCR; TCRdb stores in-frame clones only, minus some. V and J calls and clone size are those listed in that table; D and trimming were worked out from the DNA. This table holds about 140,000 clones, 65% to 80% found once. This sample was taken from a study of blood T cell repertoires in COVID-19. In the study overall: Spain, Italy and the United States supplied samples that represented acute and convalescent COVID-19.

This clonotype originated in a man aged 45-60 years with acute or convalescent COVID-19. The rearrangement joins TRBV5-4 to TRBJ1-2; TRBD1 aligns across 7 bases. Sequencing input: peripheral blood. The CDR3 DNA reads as TGTGCCAGCAGGGAGGGGGCCGGTAACTATGGCTACACCTTC. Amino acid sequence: CASREGAGNYGYTF.